The 27 T cell receptor beta chains in this list originate from one sample, sequenced in a study of shared clonotypes between healthy human individuals. The naive CD8 subset, CD45RO-negative cells positively selected for CCR7, excluded terminally differentiated effector memory CD45RA+ cells. Clones were read by immunoSEQ multiplex PCR, and TCRdb kept only the in-frame ones, dropping some. The sample includes more than 2 million clones, around 93% of them seen just once. The sequencing input was naive CD8+ T cells from PBMCs. Receptor source: a young man in good health. Some clones in this sample may be carry-over from other donors' samples.

This clone has just one count. V and J are TRBV15 and TRBJ2-1, with D unclear. The CDR3 runs to 12 residues. Germline CDR1 LNHNV, CDR2 YYDKDF (reference sequence). Trimming stripped 0 bases from V and 9 bases from J, with 6 bases between. CDR3 DNA: TGTGCCACCAGCAGAGACCCGGTTGAGCAGTTCTTC. This codes for CATSRDPVEQFF.

This CDR3 is CASSLWGRPGTDTQYF. For the CDR3, the DNA is TGCGCCAGCAGCTTGTGGGGGAGGCCGGGCACAGATACGCAGTATTTT. V gene TRBV5-1 combines with J gene TRBJ2-3, with D possibly matching TRBD2 (6 bases). The CDR3 extends over 16 amino acids. Trimming shortened V by 1 base and J by 1 base, and 13 bases separated the two germline ends. Germline CDR1 and CDR2: SGHRS and YFSETQ.

The genes are TRBV29-1 and TRBJ2-7; no reliable D call. V shed 6 bases and J shed 5 bases, with 11 bases lying between them. This CDR3 is 11 amino acids long. CDR1 and CDR2 (germline): SQVTM, ANQGSEA. The CDR3 nucleotides are TGCAGCGTGATCGGGCCCCACGAGCAGTACTTC. It codes for CSVIGPHEQYF.

This chain connects TRBV7-9 to TRBJ2-7; 9 nucleotides line up with TRBD2. J lost 5 bases, V lost 7 bases, and 6 bases had no gene match. The CDR3 has 13 amino acids. Per germline, CDR1 SEHNR and CDR2 FQNEAQ (reference sequence). CDR3 sequence reads: CASTQGGRDEQYF. The CDR3 region has the DNA TGTGCCAGCACCCAGGGCGGGAGGGACGAGCAGTACTTC.

The chain carries TRBV6-6 and TRBJ2-3; D is possibly TRBD1 (6 bases). V was clipped by 6 bases and J by 6 bases, with 19 bases between them. The germline CDR1 and CDR2 sequences are MNHNY and SVGAGI (reference sequence). The CDR3 runs to 15 residues. This CDR3 reads CASRSGTPKWDTQYF. CDR3 bases: TGTGCCAGCAGGTCCGGGACACCTAAATGGGATACGCAGTATTTT.

This clone was counted a few times. The sample carries other DNA sequences with the same CDR3. This chain links TRBV4-3 with TRBJ1-4; 7 nucleotides agree with TRBD1. The germline V gene has CDR1 LGHNA and CDR2 YSLEER. V trimming: 1 base; J trimming: 4 bases; junction bases outside the gene matches: 3. This CDR3 region has 15 residues. CDR3 bases: TGCGCCAGCAGCCAAGGGACAGGAGTTAATGAAAAACTGTTTTTT. It encodes CASSQGTGVNEKLFF.

The chain carries TRBV5-1 and TRBJ2-1, with 9 bases lining up with TRBD2. V shed 0 bases, J shed 11 bases, and the junction held 12 bases outside the gene matches. Germline assignment: CDR1 SGHRS and CDR2 YFSETQ. This CDR3 is built from 16 residues. The CDR3 coding sequence is TGCGCCAGCAGCTTGGAGGGGGGACTAGCCGAAAACCAGCAGTTCTTC. Encoded protein: CASSLEGGLAENQQFF.

The rearrangement joins TRBV5-5 to TRBJ1-5; 9 bases map to TRBD1. The CDR3 is made up of 15 amino acids. Germline trimming cut 3 bases from V and 2 bases from J; bases unmatched to any gene: 3. Germline V gene data show CDR1 as SGHKS and CDR2 as YYEKEE (reference sequence). CDR3 in DNA: TGTGCCAGCAGCTGGGGACAGGGACGCAATCAGCCCCAGCATTTT. Its translation is CASSWGQGRNQPQHF. Combining the CDR3 with reference TRBV5-5 and TRBJ1-5 gives the whole variable domain DAGVTQSPTHLIKTRGQQVTLRCSPISGHKSVSWYQQVLGQGPQFIFQYYEKEERGRGNFPDRFSARQFPNYSSELNVNALLLGDSALYLCASSWGQGRNQPQHFGDGTRLSIL.

This sequence joins TRBV6-1 and TRBJ1-2, with 7 bases lining up with TRBD1. Germline assignment: CDR1 MNHNS and CDR2 SASEGT. This CDR3 is 15 amino acids long. J lost 3 bases, V lost 6 bases, and 10 bases had no gene match. The CDR3 loop is CASSVTGQNYYGYTF. DNA for the CDR3: TGTGCCAGCAGCGTAACGGGACAGAATTACTATGGCTACACCTTC.

The genes are TRBV7-9 and TRBJ1-1; 8 bases line up with TRBD1. Germline V gene sequence: CDR1 SEHNR, CDR2 FQNEAQ (reference sequence). V was pared by 5 bases and J by 11 bases, with 7 bases of the junction left unmatched. The CDR3 is 12 amino acids. The CDR3, as DNA: TGTGCCAGCAGCCCGGGACAGGCGTTCGCTTTCTTT. Translating it yields CASSPGQAFAFF. The full variable domain, with the rest looked up from reference TRBV7-9 and TRBJ1-1, is DTGVSQNPRHKITKRGQNVTFRCDPISEHNRLYWYRQTLGQGPEFLTYFQNEAQLEKSRLLSDRFSAERPKGSFSTLEIQRTEQGDSAMYLCASSPGQAFAFFGQGTRLTVV.

The V gene is TRBV7-9, the J gene TRBJ1-2; D ambiguous. Germline values: CDR1 SEHNR, CDR2 FQNEAQ (reference sequence). This CDR3 spans 13 amino acids. V was shortened by 4 bases and J by 8 bases, with 14 bases between the two germline ends. CDR3 region: CASSSPAQDGYTF. The CDR3 nucleotides are TGTGCCAGCAGCTCCCCGGCCCAGGACGGCTACACCTTC.

A single count supports this clone. The chain joins TRBV11-2 to TRBJ2-7; 7 bases agree with TRBD1. Trimming removed 5 bases from V and 1 base from J; junction bases left unmatched: 5. CDR1 SGHAT and CDR2 FQNNGV come from the germline V gene. The CDR3 extends over 14 amino acids. DNA of the CDR3: TGTGCCAGCAGCGTATACAGGGGTTCCTACGAGCAGTACTTC. Its protein is CASSVYRGSYEQYF.

Only a few counts were recorded for this clone. The chain employs TRBV5-5 and TRBJ2-1; D is perhaps TRBD2 (5 bases). CDR1 SGHKS and CDR2 YYEKEE come from the germline V gene (reference sequence). The germline V and J ends were trimmed by 6 bases and 6 bases, with 16 bases remaining between them. The CDR3 contains 14 residues. The CDR3 is CASTAPGLVNEQFF. The CDR3 DNA reads as TGTGCCAGCACCGCCCCGGGGTTGGTCAATGAGCAGTTCTTC.

The genes are TRBV27 and TRBJ2-1; TRBD2 is a possible D gene (6 bases). V was shortened by 1 base and J by 4 bases, with 23 bases between the two germline ends. The CDR3 is 19 residues long. Germline loops: CDR1 MNHEY, CDR2 SMNVEV (reference sequence). CDR3 sequence reads: CASSLYPTLGGPGYNEQFF. CDR3 DNA sequence: TGTGCCAGCAGTTTATACCCTACCCTGGGAGGACCGGGTTACAATGAGCAGTTCTTC.

This clone was observed a single time. This chain connects TRBV9 to TRBJ2-2; 11 bases are a match to TRBD2. Trimming took 0 bases from V and 1 from J; bases not matched to a gene: 5. The germline V gene encodes CDR1 SGDLS and CDR2 YYNGEE. The CDR3 is 18 amino acids. CDR3 region: CASSVELTSGMNTGELFF. Written as DNA, the CDR3 is TGTGCCAGCAGCGTAGAGTTGACTAGCGGGATGAACACCGGGGAGCTGTTTTTT. Looking up the rest from reference TRBV9 and TRBJ2-2 gives the full variable domain: DSGVTQTPKHLITATGQRVTLRCSPRSGDLSVYWYQQSLDQGLQFLIQYYNGEERAKGNILERFSAQQFPDLHSELNLSSLELGDSALYFCASSVELTSGMNTGELFFGEGSRLTVL.

The rearrangement links TRBV28 to TRBJ1-2, with 12 bases identical to TRBD1. The CDR3 loop spans 17 amino acids. CDR1 MDHEN and CDR2 SYDVKM come from the germline V gene. V shed 2 bases and J 4 bases; nucleotides not matched to a gene: 8. The CDR3 spells CASSLRDRGPVPYGYTF. The CDR3, as DNA: TGTGCCAGCAGTTTACGGGACAGGGGGCCGGTCCCCTATGGCTACACCTTC.

A single count supports this clone. This chain uses TRBV13 with TRBJ2-1; 9 bases agree with TRBD1. Germline V gene sequence: CDR1 PRHDT, CDR2 FYEKMQ (reference sequence). The CDR3 has 17 amino acids. The J segment lost 7 bases and the V segment lost 3 bases, leaving 13 bases of the junction unmatched. The DNA for the CDR3 is TGTGCCAGCAGCTTGAGACTTTCGGGACAGGGAAGGAATGAGCAGTTCTTC. This encodes CASSLRLSGQGRNEQFF.

The rearrangement links TRBV9 to TRBJ1-2; D possibly corresponds to TRBD1 (6 bases). The CDR3 totals 13 residues. Germline V gives CDR1 SGDLS, CDR2 YYNGEE. V lost 4 bases and J lost 7, with 14 bases in between. CDR3 loop: CASSPEGGGGYTF. In nucleotides, the CDR3 is TGTGCCAGCAGCCCTGAGGGGGGCGGTGGCTACACCTTC.

The chain is built from TRBV6-1 and TRBJ2-1; the match to TRBD2 covers 7 bases. This CDR3 spans 17 amino acids. CDR1 is MNHNS, CDR2 SASEGT, per germline. J was trimmed by 4 bases and V by 1 base; bases with no gene match: 10. CDR3 amino acids: CASSEEVSGTTYNEQFF. As DNA, the CDR3 is TGTGCCAGCAGTGAAGAGGTGTCTGGGACTACATACAATGAGCAGTTCTTC.

This rearrangement joins TRBV18 to TRBJ2-1, with 10 bases identical to TRBD1. Losses at the gene ends were 4 bases for V and 8 bases for J; bases not matched to a gene: 11. Germline V gene lookup returns CDR1 KGHSH and CDR2 LQKENI. The CDR3 contains 16 residues. CDR3 in amino acids: CASSLDRDRGKHEQFF. In DNA, the CDR3 is TGTGCCAGCTCACTTGACCGGGACAGGGGTAAGCATGAGCAGTTCTTC. Drawing the rest from reference TRBV18 and TRBJ2-1, the complete variable domain is NAGVMQNPRHLVRRRGQEARLRCSPMKGHSHVYWYRQLPEEGLKFMVYLQKENIIDESGMPKERFSAEFPKEGPSILRIQQVVRGDSAAYFCASSLDRDRGKHEQFFGPGTRLTVL.

The V call is TRBV27, the J call TRBJ1-5; D is perhaps TRBD1 (5 bases). The length of the CDR3 is 17 residues. Germline CDR1 is MNHEY and CDR2 is SMNVEV (reference sequence). Trimming pared 3 bases from V and 6 bases from J, leaving 21 bases between. CDR3 sequence: CASSFLRGQGIPQPQHF. CDR3 coding DNA: TGTGCCAGCAGTTTTTTAAGGGGCCAGGGAATACCTCAGCCCCAGCATTTT.

The V call is TRBV4-2, the J call TRBJ2-5, with TRBD1 matching 7 bases. Looked up from germline, CDR1 is LGHNA and CDR2 is YNFKEQ. The J segment lost 5 bases and the V segment lost 1 base, leaving 7 bases of the junction unmatched. The CDR3 consists of 15 residues. CDR3 loop: CASSQVRDRVETQYF. As DNA, the CDR3 is TGTGCCAGCAGCCAAGTCCGGGACAGAGTGGAGACCCAGTACTTC.

The rearrangement uses TRBV23-1 and TRBJ2-7; possible D gene TRBD1, 5 bases. TRBV23-1 is an ORF for which the function is uncertain. The CDR3 runs to 13 residues. V lost 7 bases to trimming and J lost 0 bases, with 10 bases between them. The CDR3 DNA reads TGCGCCAGCAACCGTGACAGCTCCTACGAGCAGTACTTC. Translated, it gives CASNRDSSYEQYF.

The gene calls are TRBV28 and TRBJ2-7, with TRBD2 matching over 14 bases. J gave up 3 bases and V 4 bases, and 11 bases lay outside the gene matches. The V gene's germline CDR1 is MDHEN and CDR2 SYDVKM. This CDR3 region has 18 residues. CDR3 sequence reads: CASSSTSGRAIKYYEQYF. DNA for the CDR3: TGTGCCAGCAGTTCGACTAGCGGGAGGGCGATCAAATACTACGAGCAGTACTTC.

V is TRBV7-2 and J is TRBJ1-4, with D possibly being TRBD1 (5 bases). The CDR3 extends over 17 amino acids. Germline V gives CDR1 SGHTA, CDR2 FQGNSA. The V and J ends lost 1 base and 2 bases respectively, with 14 bases between them. CDR3 DNA sequence: TGTGCCAGCAGCTTAGAGCCGGGGGGAGGGACTAATGAAAAACTGTTTTTT. Translation: CASSLEPGGGTNEKLFF.

This rearrangement joins TRBV7-6 to TRBJ2-1; tentative D call: TRBD2 (6 bases). The CDR3 covers 15 residues. Trimming shortened V by 5 bases and J by 0 bases, and 11 bases separated the two germline ends. From germline, CDR1 is SGHVS and CDR2 FNYEAQ. The CDR3 coding sequence is TGTGCCAGCAGCCCCCGGGACTCCTCCTACAATGAGCAGTTCTTC. This translates into CASSPRDSSYNEQFF.

The rearrangement uses TRBV27 and TRBJ2-1; 8 bases are shared with TRBD2. Germline loops: CDR1 MNHEY, CDR2 SMNVEV (reference sequence). The CDR3 is 16 amino acids. Trimming cost V 5 bases and J 2 bases; bases outside gene matches: 8. The CDR3 sequence is CASSPAWGLAYNEQFF. The CDR3 DNA is TGTGCCAGCAGTCCCGCTTGGGGACTAGCCTACAATGAGCAGTTCTTC.